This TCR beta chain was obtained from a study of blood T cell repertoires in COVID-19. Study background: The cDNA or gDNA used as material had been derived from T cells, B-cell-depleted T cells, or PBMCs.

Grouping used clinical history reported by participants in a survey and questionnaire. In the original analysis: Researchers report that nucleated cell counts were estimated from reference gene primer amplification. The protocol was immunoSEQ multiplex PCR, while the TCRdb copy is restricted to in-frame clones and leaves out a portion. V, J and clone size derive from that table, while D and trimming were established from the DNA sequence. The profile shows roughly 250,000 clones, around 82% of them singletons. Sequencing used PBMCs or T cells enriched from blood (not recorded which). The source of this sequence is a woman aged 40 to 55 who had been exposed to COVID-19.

CDR3 residues: CARSPGTGGFNEQFF. For the CDR3, the DNA is TGTGCCAGAAGCCCCGGGACAGGGGGCTTCAATGAGCAGTTCTTC. V gene TRBV5-3 combines with J gene TRBJ2-1, with 12 bases fitting TRBD1. TRBV5-3 counts as an open reading frame of uncertain function. The CDR3 consists of 15 residues. The junction had 5 bases not matched to a gene; V was cut back by 4 bases and J by 6 bases.